The present entry profiles one TCR beta chain with its context. What it binds is unknown. CDR3 length equals 15 residues. Between the trimmed V and J ends, which lost 3 bases and 1 base, there was a span of 7 bases. Per germline, CDR1 LNHDA and CDR2 SQIVND (reference sequence). This sample was included in a study of T cell responses to AZD1222 COVID-19 vaccine. Looking at the study overall: Whether given at about 4 or about 12 weeks, second doses were pooled.

The repertoire was sequenced with immunoSEQ multiplex PCR; TCRdb's copy has only in-frame clones and lacks some. The sample consists of approximately 130,000 clones, roughly nine tenths of them appearing once. Study observations and caveats: CD4 TCRs linked to vaccination spanned spike, dominating at 160-218 and 743-854.

The chain couples TRBV19 to TRBJ2-6; D could derive from TRBD1 or TRBD2 (5 bases each). Sequenced here: peripheral blood, sampled on day 0 of AZD1222 vaccination. The clonotype originates from an adult in good health. This chain's CDR3 is CASSIRESGANVLTF. The CDR3 nucleotides are TGTGCCAGTAGTATCAGGGAGTCTGGGGCCAACGTCCTGACTTTC.